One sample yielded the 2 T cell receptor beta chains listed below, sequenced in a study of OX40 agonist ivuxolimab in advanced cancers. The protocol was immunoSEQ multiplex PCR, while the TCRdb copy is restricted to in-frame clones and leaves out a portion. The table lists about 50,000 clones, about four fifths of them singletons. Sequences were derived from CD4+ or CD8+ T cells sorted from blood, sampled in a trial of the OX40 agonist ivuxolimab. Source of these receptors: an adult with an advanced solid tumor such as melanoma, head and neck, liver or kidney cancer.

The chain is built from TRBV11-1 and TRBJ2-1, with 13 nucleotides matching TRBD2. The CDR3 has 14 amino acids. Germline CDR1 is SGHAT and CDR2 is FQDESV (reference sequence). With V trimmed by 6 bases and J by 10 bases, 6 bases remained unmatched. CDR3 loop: CASRLAGGPGEQFF. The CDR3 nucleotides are TGTGCCAGCAGACTAGCGGGAGGGCCCGGAGAGCAGTTCTTC.

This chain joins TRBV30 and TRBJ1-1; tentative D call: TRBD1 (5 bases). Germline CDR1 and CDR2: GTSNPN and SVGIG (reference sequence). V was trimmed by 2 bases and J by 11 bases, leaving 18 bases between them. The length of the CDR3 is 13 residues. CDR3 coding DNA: TGTGCCTGGAGTACAACAGGCGGGGGGTGGGCTTTCTTT. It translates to CAWSTTGGGWAFF.